The 20 T cell receptor beta chains given below trace back to one sample, sequenced in a study of blood T cells in healthy people across ages. Alongside a J-beta primer mix, a sample-barcoded 5' primer served in a second PCR lasting roughly 6 to 11 cycles. TCRdb fed the 5' RACE reads into MiXCR, producing one record per CDR3 protein. The table records roughly 1,800,000 distinct CDR3 sequences, around half of them present only once. Sequenced material: blood. These receptors came from a woman between 40 and 55 years old in good health.

This clonotype was counted between two and nine times. This sequence joins TRBV4-2 and TRBJ1-2; D remains ambiguous. The V gene lost 0 bases and the J gene lost 10 bases, with 18 bases spanning the gap. Germline CDR1 LGHNA, CDR2 YNFKEQ. The CDR3 runs to 15 residues. As DNA, the CDR3 is TGTGCCAGCAGCCAAGAGGAGCGGATTTCCCCAGCCTACACCTTC. This translates into CASSQEERISPAYTF.

This rearrangement joins TRBV12-3 or TRBV12-4 to TRBJ2-1; 8 nucleotides match TRBD2. V dropped 5 bases and J dropped 0; count of bases not matched to a gene: 6. The CDR3 runs to 16 residues. CDR3 region: CASSPWLAGSYNEQFF. The CDR3 bases are TGTGCCAGCAGTCCCTGGCTAGCGGGCTCCTACAATGAGCAGTTCTTC.

The rearrangement uses TRBV5-1 and TRBJ2-7; D perhaps matches TRBD1 (5 bases). CDR3 size: 15 residues. V lost 4 bases, J lost 0 bases, and 14 bases lay in between. Per germline, CDR1 SGHRS and CDR2 YFSETQ. DNA for the CDR3: TGCGCCAGCAGCCTGGGTCCGGACACCTCCTACGAGCAGTACTTC. The encoded protein is CASSLGPDTSYEQYF.

The V and J genes are TRBV21-1 and TRBJ2-3; the table names TRBD2, a call not compared with the DNA. TRBV21-1 is flagged as a pseudogene. CDR3 length: 21 amino acids. DNA of the CDR3: TGTGCCAGCAGCAAAGGGGTCGCTTTGTTCGGGACTACTCGAGGAGCAGATACGCAGTATTTT. As protein: CASSKGVALFGTTRGADTQYF.

The V gene is TRBV2, the J gene TRBJ1-2, with a tentative D call TRBD1 (6 bases). This CDR3 comprises 13 residues. V was trimmed by 8 bases and J by 2 bases, leaving 12 bases between them. Germline V lookup: CDR1 SNHLY, CDR2 FYNNEI. CDR3 coding DNA: TGTGCCAGCGGCGTGCAGGGGAACTATGGCTACACCTTC. Translated: CASGVQGNYGYTF.

The V call is TRBV5-1, the J call TRBJ2-3; 9 nucleotides match TRBD1. The length of the CDR3 is 15 residues. Looked up from germline, CDR1 is SGHRS and CDR2 is YFSETQ. V trimming: 2 bases; J trimming: 4 bases; junction bases outside the gene matches: 5. In DNA, the CDR3 is TGCGCCAGCAGCTTCCGGGACAGGGTCGCAGATACGCAGTATTTT. Protein sequence: CASSFRDRVADTQYF.

The chain combines TRBV9 with TRBJ1-2, with D perhaps TRBD1 (5 bases). Looked up from germline, CDR1 is SGDLS and CDR2 is YYNGEE. This CDR3 contains 14 residues. Deletions cut 2 bases from V and 7 bases from J, with 15 bases between. The CDR3 sequence: CASSVGRGLSGYTF. The CDR3 nucleotides are TGTGCCAGCAGCGTTGGACGGGGGTTGAGTGGCTACACCTTC.

The chain uses TRBV3-1 and TRBJ2-3, with D possibly TRBD2 on 5 matching bases. Trimming took 1 base from V and 7 from J, leaving 15 bases between them. CDR3 length: 15 residues. In germline, CDR1 is LGHDT, CDR2 YNNKEL (reference sequence). The CDR3 DNA reads as TGTGCCAGCAGCCAAGGAGGACTTCCTCGGAATACGCAGTATTTT. It translates to CASSQGGLPRNTQYF.

There are a few counts of this clonotype. This chain links TRBV9 with TRBJ1-5; D is undetermined. The CDR3 totals 14 residues. Trimming took off 4 bases at V and 6 bases at J, with 14 bases between the two ends. Germline V gives CDR1 SGDLS, CDR2 YYNGEE. The chain's CDR3 is CASSFGGYGQPQHF. The CDR3 DNA sequence: TGTGCCAGCAGCTTTGGAGGGTATGGTCAGCCCCAGCATTTT.

The chain has TRBV3-1 and TRBJ2-5; D perhaps matches TRBD2 (6 bases). The CDR3 sequence is 15 residues long. V was cut by 1 base and J by 5 bases, with 14 bases left in between. Per germline, CDR1 LGHDT and CDR2 YNNKEL (reference sequence). The CDR3 coding sequence is TGTGCCAGCAGCCAAGGACTAGTCTCGAGCGAGACCCAGTACTTC. This gives the protein CASSQGLVSSETQYF.

This clonotype occurred a few times. The rearrangement links TRBV6-5 to TRBJ2-3; D gene uncertain. The V end was cut by 2 bases, the J end by 2 bases, with 14 bases between. The CDR3 has 16 amino acids. Germline V gives CDR1 MNHEY, CDR2 SVGAGI. DNA of the CDR3: TGTGCCAGCAGTTACGGGTGGCGACCCAACACAGATACGCAGTATTTT. Translating gives CASSYGWRPNTDTQYF.

This rearrangement joins TRBV27 to TRBJ2-7; a possible D gene is TRBD1 (5 bases). The CDR3 sequence is 12 residues long. The germline CDR1 and CDR2 sequences are MNHEY and SMNVEV (reference sequence). V gave up 9 bases and J gave up 1 base, with 10 bases separating them. The CDR3 protein is CARTALSYEQYF. The CDR3 DNA reads as TGTGCCAGGACAGCCCTGTCCTACGAGCAGTACTTC.

The chain combines TRBV27 with TRBJ1-2; D might be TRBD1 (5 bases). The CDR3 is 15 amino acids. Germline loops: CDR1 MNHEY, CDR2 SMNVEV (reference sequence). Trimming removed 1 base from V and 3 bases from J, with 12 bases in between. DNA of the CDR3: TGTGCCAGCAGTTTATTTAGGGGCAGCTACTATGGCTACACCTTC. This sequence encodes CASSLFRGSYYGYTF.

CDR3 nucleotide sequence: TGCAGTGCACCGGGACAGGGGGTGACAGATACGCAGTATTTT. Amino acids: CSAPGQGVTDTQYF. The rearrangement uses TRBV20-1 and TRBJ2-3; TRBD1 matches 11 bases. V gave up 6 bases and J gave up 3 bases; unmatched junction bases: 5. Germline V gives CDR1 DFQATT, CDR2 SNEGSKA (reference sequence). The CDR3 loop spans 14 amino acids.

This chain joins TRBV24-1 and TRBJ2-5; no firm D call. The V end was cut by 10 bases, the J end by 2 bases, with 13 bases between. The CDR3 consists of 13 residues. CDR1 is KGHDR, CDR2 SFDVKD, per germline. The chain's CDR3 is CATSAGRQETQYF. As DNA, the CDR3 is TGTGCCACGTCTGCCGGGCGTCAAGAGACCCAGTACTTC.

The chain has TRBV24-1 and TRBJ2-5; D ambiguous. Germline V gene sequence: CDR1 KGHDR, CDR2 SFDVKD. The CDR3 runs to 15 residues. V was trimmed by 4 bases and J by 5 bases, leaving 16 bases between them. CDR3 protein: CATSDPNPVGETQYF. CDR3 DNA sequence: TGTGCCACCAGTGACCCTAACCCGGTTGGGGAGACCCAGTACTTC.

This rearrangement joins TRBV20-1 to TRBJ2-4, with TRBD1 as a possible D gene (6 bases). Germline CDR1 DFQATT, CDR2 SNEGSKA (reference sequence). V shed 2 bases and J shed 13 bases, with 18 bases lying between them. This CDR3 is built from 13 residues. The CDR3 region is CSARRTVYNEQYF. CDR3 coding DNA: TGCAGTGCTAGACGGACAGTTTACAATGAGCAGTACTTC.

This clonotype was counted a few times. V is TRBV20-1 and J is TRBJ2-7; 14 nucleotides agree with TRBD2. The germline V gene encodes CDR1 DFQATT and CDR2 SNEGSKA (reference sequence). V was pared by 1 base and J by 6 bases, with 8 bases of the junction left unmatched. CDR3 size: 16 residues. CDR3 sequence (DNA): TGCAGTGCTAGAGCCCTTAGACTAGCGGGGGGGCGCGAGCAGTACTTC. Translating it yields CSARALRLAGGREQYF.

V usage is TRBV7-2 and J usage is TRBJ2-2, with D possibly being TRBD2 (5 bases). Trimming removed 5 bases from V and 6 bases from J, with 13 bases in between. CDR3 length equals 14 residues. The germline CDR1 and CDR2 sequences are SGHTA and FQGNSA. The CDR3 here is CASSPFGNPGELFF. The DNA for the CDR3 is TGTGCCAGCAGCCCATTCGGGAATCCCGGGGAGCTGTTTTTT.

Details on this clonotype: The junction shows a germline mismatch at one end, possibly a read error. This rearrangement joins TRBV28 to TRBJ2-2; D assignment may be TRBD1 or TRBD2 (5 bases each). The CDR3 consists of 19 residues. CDR1 is MDHEN and CDR2 is SYDVKM in the germline V gene. This CDR3 reads CSSSSPRVFGTANTGELFF. The CDR3 bases are TGTTCCAGCAGTTCTCCTCGAGTTTTCGGGACGGCGAACACCGGGGAGCTGTTTTTT. Supplemented by reference TRBV28 and TRBJ2-2, the full variable domain reads DVKVTQSSRYLVKRTGEKVFLECVQDMDHENMFWYRQDPGLGLRLIYFSYDVKMKEKGDIPEGYSVSREKKERFSLILESASTNQTSMYLCSSSSPRVFGTANTGELFFGEGSRLTVL.